Listed here is a single T cell receptor beta chain. The antigen this receptor binds is unknown. The sample holds no much larger clone one base away, and base qualities are not on file. The V and J ends are trimmed by 6 bases and 9 bases, leaving 15 bases between them. From the cysteine through the phenylalanine, the CDR3 covers 14 amino acids. Only the CDR3 part of the read is kept: 42 bases, read in frame from the first base. CDR1 and CDR2, looked up from the germline V gene, are MNHNS and SASEGT. Preparation of the library involved 5' RACE. Sequenced on an Illumina HiSeq 2500. The second PCR ran for about 6 to 12 cycles and used a J-beta primer mix along with a sample-barcoded 5' primer. Each TCR beta cDNA molecule received a unique molecular identifier from a template-switch 5' adaptor carrying 12 random nucleotides. Each sample yielded at least 2.5 million CDR3-containing paired-end reads. All of the RNA was converted into first-strand cDNA using the Mint cDNA synthesis kit, with a TRBC-specific oligonucleotide serving as the primer. Following uracil-DNA glycosylase treatment, a first 18-cycle PCR with universal primers M1SS and BC2_uni_R was performed on all cDNA. In the original analysis: Normalization of each sample was performed by random selection of 1 million high-quality reads, each carrying a distinct molecular identifier. Instead of being binned into consensus sequences, reads with shared molecular identifiers were discarded. MiTCR, with a Q25 quality threshold and the strictest error-elimination algorithm, was used for CDR3 identification, clonotype clustering and error correction. A nonparametric unseen species model with Euler transformation was used to estimate a lower bound on total TCR beta diversity. Using fastp at Q25 and MiXCR, TCRdb reprocessed the public reads and kept productive beta chains. Every CDR3 protein is listed once, alongside the most common genes and DNA of its rows. The V and J calls reflect TCRdb's pipeline rather than the authors' work. For this sample there are 630,000 or so distinct CDR3 sequences; about 30% appear just once. The ten largest account for approximately 15% of the sample.

These data come from a study of blood T cells in healthy people across ages (dated by TCRdb to between 2015 and 2017). Describing the broader study: In model experiments, template switching captured roughly one uniquely barcoded TCR beta cDNA molecule for every two T cells. Age-related changes in TCR beta repertoire diversity were measured in the study by deep sequencing normalized with unique cDNA molecular identifiers. Donors were grouped into four age groups: young (average about 15 years), middle-aged (less than 40), aged (about 60) and long-lived (approximately 82). To avoid experimental bias, donors of different ages were spread randomly across the sequencing lanes. Two additional independent replicas of 1 million unique cDNA reads from the same blood draw were analyzed for two donors (one aged 18 to 29 and one aged 80 or older).

Donors were 40 or so systemically healthy Caucasian individuals from Russia aged roughly 6 to 100 years. Ten milliliters of peripheral blood were drawn from each donor into EDTA-treated Vacutainer tubes. Ficoll-Paque density-gradient centrifugation was used to isolate PBMCs, with at least 6 million obtained per sample. Trizol reagent was used to extract total RNA from the PBMCs, yielding at least 5.5 micrograms per sample. Naive CD45RAhigh/CD27high T cell percentages were measured by flow cytometry on a PBMC aliquot from every donor. What the research found in general, with its limitations: Compared with the aged group, more naive CD4+ T cells, fewer expanded clones and increased TCR diversity were shown by the long-lived group, suggesting age selection. A strong correlation was found between observed TCR beta diversity and the percentage of naive T cells measured by flow cytometry. Because profiling used bulk unsorted PBMCs, naive and antigen-experienced compartments could not be compared conclusively. Estimates of total diversity based on one million sequenced T cells were regarded as lower bounds and as underestimates. Because the CMV infection status of the donors was unknown, age-related changes in expanded clonotypes may potentially have been confounded. As age increased, observed TCR beta diversity per million T cells dropped in a roughly linear way, and a significant reduction was already evident by age 40.

Sequencing was carried out using blood. The source is a woman of 80 years or more in good health. Donor details come from another sample of the same person, matched by shared clones. The chain links TRBV6-1 with TRBJ1-6; no D gene can be assigned with confidence. CDR3 protein: CASSADRALSPLHF. The nucleotide sequence is TGTGCCAGCAGCGCAGATAGGGCGCTTTCACCCCTCCACTTT.